This T cell receptor beta chain was found in a study of blood T cells in healthy people across ages. CDR3 length: 14 residues. Germline CDR1 and CDR2: LGHNA and YSLEER. Unmatched junction bases numbered 4, after V lost 4 bases and J lost 3 bases. This clonotype was observed a handful of times. Its target is not known. Study-wide findings and caveats: There were more naive CD4+ cells and higher diversity in long-lived donors than in aged donors. A strong correlation was seen between TCR beta diversity and naive T cell percentage.

Next came a second PCR, run for about 7 to 12 cycles, which used a sample-barcoded 5' primer along with a J-beta primer mix. Each CDR3 protein gets one entry after TCRdb re-called the 5' RACE reads with MiXCR. The sample consists of roughly 800,000 distinct CDR3 sequences, roughly 40% of them appearing once. Total RNA extracted from each sample amounted to at least 6 micrograms. Source material: blood. The J gene is TRBJ1-1, the V gene TRBV4-3, with 8 bases matching TRBD1. The sequence was obtained from a man younger than 35 in good health. The CDR3 bases are TGCGCCAGCAGCCCCCAGGGGGCGGACACTGAAGCTTTCTTT. Its protein is CASSPQGADTEAFF.